Below are 22 T cell receptor beta chains sequenced from a single sample in a study of T cells in women clearing cervical HPV infection (dated by TCRdb to the late 2010s). The library relied on the immunoSEQ multiplex PCR assay. TCRdb re-hosts the immuneACCESS table, in-frame sequences only. Its copies lack some clones; in the studies checked, an unresolved V gene accounts for under half of them, and the cause for the rest is not known. The sample's records list more than 25,000 clones. Over 6.5% of the sample goes to the ten largest clones. Sequencing used blood buffy coat. The origin of the receptors is a woman aged 18-70 years with a cervical HPV16 infection that either progressed to CIN3+ or cleared (not recorded which).

Of note for this clone: The CDR3 is cut off 3 residues early in the read; its end comes from the germline J gene. The sample has other DNA sequences that encode this CDR3 too. The chain links TRBV11-2 to TRBJ2-3; 8 bases match TRBD2. The CDR3 spans 14 residues. CDR1 and CDR2 (germline): SGHAT, FQNNGV. J was trimmed by 3 bases and V by 5 bases; bases with no gene match: 4. The CDR3 DNA, read in part, is TGTGCCAGCAGCCCCGGACTAGCAACAGATACG. It codes for CASSPGLATDT. From start to end, the CDR3 is CASSPGLATDTQYF.

To note about this clone: The read stops 3 residues short of the end of the CDR3; the missing end is completed from the germline J gene. This chain connects TRBV20-1 to TRBJ2-7, with D possibly matching TRBD1 (6 bases). V was shortened by 3 bases and J by 0 bases, with 15 bases between the two germline ends. The CDR3 consists of 15 residues. Germline values: CDR1 DFQATT, CDR2 SNEGSKA (reference sequence). The CDR3 reads CSARSLDSYSYEQYF. The CDR3 bases that were read are TGCAGTGCTAGGAGCCTGGACAGTTACTCCTACGAG.

As to this clone: From the germline J gene comes the end of the CDR3, since the read stops 3 residues before it. The V and J genes are TRBV7-3 and TRBJ2-3; the D gene is possibly TRBD1 (6 bases). Germline CDR1 is SGHTA and CDR2 is FQGTGA. The CDR3 is made up of 17 amino acids. V lost 1 base and J lost 4, with 18 bases in between. The sequenced part of the CDR3 DNA is TGTGCCAGCAGCTTAAACGGGCCAGGGGCCCCCCCAGATACG. This codes for CASSLNGPGAPPDT. The full CDR3 protein reads CASSLNGPGAPPDTQYF.

Remarks on this clone: The DNA ends 3 residues before the CDR3 does, and the rest of the CDR3 is filled in from the germline J gene. The V and J genes are TRBV9 and TRBJ2-3, with D tentatively TRBD2 (6 bases). Trimming removed 4 bases from V and 6 bases from J, with 15 bases in between. The CDR3 runs to 14 residues. Germline CDR1 and CDR2: SGDLS and YYNGEE. The CDR3 reads CASSPGLGGDTQYF. The sequenced part of the CDR3 DNA is TGTGCCAGCAGCCCCGGATTGGGGGGTGATACG. Supplemented by reference TRBV9 and TRBJ2-3, the full variable domain reads DSGVTQTPKHLITATGQRVTLRCSPRSGDLSVYWYQQSLDQGLQFLIQYYNGEERAKGNILERFSAQQFPDLHSELNLSSLELGDSALYFCASSPGLGGDTQYFGPGTRLTVL.

As for this clone: The read comes to an end 3 residues before the CDR3 does, leaving the germline J gene to fill in the end. The chain recombines TRBV19 with TRBJ1-1; maybe TRBD1 (5 bases). V was shortened by 6 bases and J by 1 base, with 9 bases between the two germline ends. Looked up from germline, CDR1 is LNHDA and CDR2 is SQIVND (reference sequence). The CDR3 is made up of 13 amino acids. The CDR3 sequence: CASSRTGNTEAFF. CDR3 DNA (partial): TGTGCCAGTAGCAGAACAGGGAACACTGAA. The full variable domain, with the rest looked up from reference TRBV19 and TRBJ1-1, is DGGITQSPKYLFRKEGQNVTLSCEQNLNHDAMYWYRQDPGQGLRLIYYSQIVNDFQKGDIAEGYSVSREKKESFPLTVTSAQKNPTAFYLCASSRTGNTEAFFGQGTRLTVV.

With respect to this clone: Read sequence stops 3 residues before the CDR3 end, and the germline J gene provides the missing end. The chain employs TRBV30 and TRBJ1-1; D is ambiguous. This CDR3 contains 16 residues. Germline CDR1 is GTSNPN and CDR2 is SVGIG (reference sequence). V lost 3 bases, J lost 1 base, and 18 bases lay in between. Incomplete CDR3 DNA: TGTGCCTGGAGCGGACTCCCGACCTCCGGGAACACTGAA. Its translation: CAWSGLPTSGNTE. The whole CDR3 reads CAWSGLPTSGNTEAFF.

In regard to this clone: From the germline J gene comes the end of the CDR3, since the read stops 3 residues before it. The rearrangement links TRBV5-6 to TRBJ2-7; D may be TRBD2 (6 bases). The CDR3 runs 13 residues. Germline V gives CDR1 SGHDT, CDR2 YYEEEE. Trimming cost V 2 bases and J 5 bases, with 11 bases left between them. The part of the CDR3 DNA that was read is TGTGCCAGCAGCTTACGGGGGATCCACGAG. Amino acid sequence: CASSLRGIHE. In full, the CDR3 is CASSLRGIHEQYF.

CDR3 sequence reads: CATSGGSYEQYF. The CDR3 bases that were read are TGTGCCACCTCAGGGGGATCCTACGAG. The chain joins TRBV24-1 to TRBJ2-7, with 7 bases matching TRBD1. The read ends 3 residues early relative to the CDR3; the germline J gene fills the gap. CDR1 and CDR2 from the germline V gene are KGHDR and SFDVKD. This CDR3 comprises 12 residues. Losses at the gene ends were 9 bases for V and 1 base for J; bases not matched to a gene: 2.

With regard to this clone: Coverage ceases 3 residues before the CDR3 finishes, and the germline J gene fills in the end. This chain joins TRBV5-6 and TRBJ1-6; the D is unclear. V was clipped by 4 bases and J by 9 bases, with 17 bases between them. Germline assignment: CDR1 SGHDT and CDR2 YYEEEE. The CDR3 is 15 amino acids. CDR3 DNA (partial): TGTGCCAGCAGCCTCCGAGGCGGTTTTGGTTCACCC. Its translation: CASSLRGGFGSP. The whole CDR3 sequence is CASSLRGGFGSPLHF.

A word on this clone: The CDR3 extends 3 residues past the end of the read, so its final part is completed from the germline J gene. V gene TRBV6-2 or TRBV6-3 combines with J gene TRBJ2-1, with a tentative D call TRBD2 (6 bases). The CDR3 has 13 residues. Between the trimmed V and J ends, which lost 10 bases and 4 bases, there was a span of 14 bases. Germline CDR1 MNHEY, CDR2 SVGEGT. The CDR3 loop reads CANSSSEYNEQFF. Incomplete CDR3 DNA: TGTGCCAACTCGTCTAGCGAGTACAATGAG.

Of note for this clone: The read terminates 3 residues before the CDR3 end, so the remaining end is supplied by the germline J gene. The chain recombines TRBV12-3 or TRBV12-4 with TRBJ2-1, with D perhaps matching TRBD1 (5 bases). This CDR3 has 15 residues. The V end lost 6 bases, the J end lost 0 bases, and 12 bases lay between the germline ends. CDR3 bases read: TGTGCCAGCAGCCCCTGGGGCGGCTCCTACAATGAG. Its translation: CASSPWGGSYNE. The full CDR3 protein is CASSPWGGSYNEQFF.

Note on this clone: Read data end 3 residues before the CDR3 end; the end is taken from the germline J gene. This rearrangement joins TRBV28 to TRBJ1-5, with D maybe TRBD1 (6 bases). The germline gives CDR1 MDHEN, CDR2 SYDVKM. V shed 5 bases and J shed 2 bases, with 13 bases lying between them. CDR3 size: 15 residues. CDR3 protein: CASSLQGLRNQPQHF. The covered CDR3 bases are TGTGCCAGCAGTCTCCAGGGGCTACGCAATCAGCCC. The entire variable domain, with the rest obtained from reference TRBV28 and TRBJ1-5, is as follows: DVKVTQSSRYLVKRTGEKVFLECVQDMDHENMFWYRQDPGLGLRLIYFSYDVKMKEKGDIPEGYSVSREKKERFSLILESASTNQTSMYLCASSLQGLRNQPQHFGDGTRLSIL.

To note about this clone: The CDR3 end is not reached by the read, which stops 3 residues before it; the germline J gene fills it in. V is TRBV19 and J is TRBJ1-5, with D possibly TRBD1 on 6 matching bases. V was pared by 11 bases and J by 0 bases, with 14 bases between. There are 14 residues in the CDR3. The germline CDR1 and CDR2 sequences are LNHDA and SQIVND (reference sequence). CDR3: CAGQPTYSNQPQHF. The sequenced CDR3 bases are TGTGCCGGACAGCCTACCTATAGCAATCAGCCC.

Remarks on this clone: Coverage ceases 3 residues before the CDR3 finishes, and the germline J gene fills in the end. This chain connects TRBV28 to TRBJ1-5; D call uncertain. The V end lost 6 bases, the J end lost 0 bases, and 12 bases lay between the germline ends. The CDR3 spans 15 residues. Germline CDR1 is MDHEN and CDR2 is SYDVKM. The CDR3 bases that were read are TGTGCCAGCAGCCCCGACACTTATAGCAATCAGCCC. Translating gives CASSPDTYSNQP. The whole CDR3 protein is CASSPDTYSNQPQHF. Supplemented by reference TRBV28 and TRBJ1-5, the full variable domain reads DVKVTQSSRYLVKRTGEKVFLECVQDMDHENMFWYRQDPGLGLRLIYFSYDVKMKEKGDIPEGYSVSREKKERFSLILESASTNQTSMYLCASSPDTYSNQPQHFGDGTRLSIL.

About this clone: Read data end 3 residues before the CDR3 end; the end is taken from the germline J gene. This chain connects TRBV2 to TRBJ1-1; TRBD1 agrees at 7 bases. Germline V gives CDR1 SNHLY, CDR2 FYNNEI. J was trimmed by 1 base and V by 5 bases; bases with no gene match: 4. CDR3 length: 14 amino acids. CDR3 residues: CASSTTGRNTEAFF. The covered CDR3 bases are TGTGCCAGCAGTACGACAGGGAGGAACACTGAA.

For this clone: The read ends 3 residues shy of where the CDR3 ends; the end is completed using the germline J gene. The rearrangement uses TRBV20-1 and TRBJ1-3; 9 bases agree with TRBD1. Germline CDR1 DFQATT, CDR2 SNEGSKA (reference sequence). The CDR3 runs to 14 residues. Trimming cost V 3 bases and J 3 bases; bases outside gene matches: 3. The DNA read from the CDR3 is TGCAGTGCTAGGACAGGGGGAGTTGGAAACACC. Protein product: CSARTGGVGNT. The CDR3, in full, reads CSARTGGVGNTIYF.

In the case of this clone: Read sequence stops 3 residues before the CDR3 end, and the germline J gene provides the missing end. The J gene is TRBJ2-7, the V gene TRBV7-6; TRBD1 matches at 8 bases. Germline V gives CDR1 SGHVS, CDR2 FNYEAQ. Losses at the gene ends were 3 bases for V and 4 bases for J; bases not matched to a gene: 5. This CDR3 contains 14 residues. CDR3 residues: CASSFRQGSYEQYF. CDR3 DNA (partial): TGTGCCAGCAGCTTTCGACAGGGGTCGTACGAG. Based on the CDR3 plus reference TRBV7-6 and TRBJ2-7, the full variable domain is GAGVSQSPRYKVTKRGQDVALRCDPISGHVSLYWYRQALGQGPEFLTYFNYEAQQDKSGLPNDRFSAERPEGSISTLTIQRTEQRDSAMYRCASSFRQGSYEQYFGPGTRLTVT.

Comments on this clone: Read data end 3 residues before the CDR3 end; the end is taken from the germline J gene. The genes are TRBV5-1 and TRBJ2-3; 7 nucleotides align to TRBD2. The CDR3 runs to 17 residues. Germline V lookup: CDR1 SGHRS, CDR2 YFSETQ. The J segment lost 2 bases and the V segment lost 0 bases, leaving 9 bases of the junction unmatched. The CDR3 DNA, read in part, is TGCGCCAGCAGCTTGGATACGAGCGGGGCCGCCACAGATACG. Translated: CASSLDTSGAATDT. The complete CDR3 protein is CASSLDTSGAATDTQYF. Full variable domain (missing parts from reference TRBV5-1 and TRBJ2-3): KAGVTQTPRYLIKTRGQQVTLSCSPISGHRSVSWYQQTPGQGLQFLFEYFSETQRNKGNFPGRFSGRQFSNSRSEMNVSTLELGDSALYLCASSLDTSGAATDTQYFGPGTRLTVL.

Details on this clone: The read terminates 3 residues before the CDR3 end, so the remaining end is supplied by the germline J gene. The rearrangement uses TRBV5-1 and TRBJ1-1; no clear D gene. This CDR3 contains 15 residues. CDR1 is SGHRS, CDR2 YFSETQ, per germline. Trimming stripped 5 bases from V and 1 base from J, with 15 bases between. CDR3 loop: CASSLEGWRNTEAFF. The CDR3 DNA, read in part, is TGCGCCAGCAGTTTAGAAGGGTGGCGGAACACTGAA.

Regarding this clone: The CDR3 extends 3 residues past the end of the read, so its final part is completed from the germline J gene. This sequence joins TRBV20-1 and TRBJ2-3; 8 positions match TRBD2. V dropped 0 bases and J dropped 4; count of bases not matched to a gene: 12. The CDR3 contains 17 residues. Looked up from germline, CDR1 is DFQATT and CDR2 is SNEGSKA (reference sequence). CDR3 DNA (partial): TGCAGTGCTAGAGACGTATTGCGGGAGGAGGTTTCAGATACG. Amino acid sequence: CSARDVLREEVSDT. The full CDR3 protein is CSARDVLREEVSDTQYF.

As regards this clone: The junction departs from germline at one end; a sequencing error may be responsible. The read finishes 3 residues shy of the CDR3 end, and the germline J gene is used to complete it. This chain joins TRBV19 and TRBJ2-2, with 8 nucleotides matching TRBD1. The germline CDR1 and CDR2 sequences are LNHDA and SQIVND (reference sequence). CDR3 size: 17 residues. CDR3 DNA (partial): TGTGCCAGTAGTCTAGAGCTTAGCAGGGGGCCCTCCGGGGAG. Translated: CASSLELSRGPSGE. The CDR3 reads in full as CASSLELSRGPSGELFF.

As concerns this clone: The read gets to within 3 residues of the CDR3 end, and the germline J gene fills in the rest. The V call is TRBV27, the J call TRBJ1-3; D call uncertain. V was cut by 8 bases and J by 0 bases, with 14 bases left in between. Germline loops: CDR1 MNHEY, CDR2 SMNVEV (reference sequence). The CDR3 extends over 15 amino acids. The CDR3 region is CASGPTGSSGNTIYF. The sequenced part of the CDR3 DNA is TGTGCCAGCGGCCCGACGGGGAGCTCTGGAAACACC.